The 12 T cell receptor beta chains presented below share a single source sample, sequenced in a study of tumor-infiltrating lymphocytes in oesophageal squamous cell carcinoma. MiXCR was run by TCRdb on the PCR reads, yielding one entry per CDR3 protein. The sample comprises tens of thousands of distinct CDR3 sequences, approximately 34% of which are singletons, and 15% to 20% rests with the top ten. Specimen: esophageal tumor tissue. The receptors were sampled from a female donor with esophageal squamous cell carcinoma.

This clonotype occurred many times. The chain uses TRBV7-2 and TRBJ2-5, with TRBD1 matching 7 bases. With the DNA end fitting TRBJ2-7 better, the J assignment may be wrong. Germline CDR1 is SGHTA and CDR2 is FQGNSA. CDR3 length equals 14 residues. The CDR3 loop reads CASSLNRGPYEQYF. CDR3 DNA sequence: TGTGCCAGCAGCTTAAACAGGGGCCCCTACGAGCAGTACTTC.

Only a few counts were recorded for this clonotype. This may arise from a read error, as a much more abundant clone is one base away. This sequence joins TRBV27 and TRBJ2-5; 12 positions agree with TRBD2. The trim removed 3 bases at V and 11 bases at J, leaving 16 bases unmatched. The germline CDR1 and CDR2 sequences are MNHEY and SMNVEV (reference sequence). The CDR3 loop spans 17 amino acids. Here the CDR3 DNA reads TGTGCCAGCAGTTTGTCGCCGACTAGCGGGGGCTACAATGAGCAGTACTTC. Residues: CASSLSPTSGGYNEQYF.

V gene TRBV15 combines with J gene TRBJ2-1; 11 positions match TRBD2. This CDR3 contains 17 residues. The V segment lost 5 bases and the J segment 3 bases; nucleotides outside the gene matches: 9. CDR1 LNHNV and CDR2 YYDKDF come from the germline V gene (reference sequence). CDR3: CATSGRLAGTSYNEQFF. In DNA form, the CDR3 reads TGTGCCACCAGCGGGAGACTAGCGGGAACAAGCTACAATGAGCAGTTCTTC.

This clonotype was observed at least ten times. The chain links TRBV5-1 to TRBJ2-4, with D hard to call. The CDR3 is 11 residues long. From germline, CDR1 is SGHRS and CDR2 YFSETQ. Trimming removed 7 bases from V and 11 bases from J, with 13 bases in between. The CDR3 DNA reads as TGCGCCAGCCGGCTAGGTGTCGTTCAGTACTTC. Amino acids: CASRLGVVQYF.

The J gene is TRBJ1-1, the V gene TRBV28; TRBD2 matches at 12 bases. The DNA end is a closer match to TRBJ2-3, so the J assignment may be wrong. The CDR3 has 15 residues. Germline V CDR1 and CDR2: MDHEN, SYDVKM. CDR3 sequence: CASKRLAGVTDTQYF. For the CDR3, the DNA is TGTGCCAGCAAGAGACTAGCGGGAGTAACAGATACGCAGTATTTT.

The V gene is TRBV4-2, the J gene TRBJ2-1; D unclear. The CDR3 contains 12 residues. CDR1 is LGHNA, CDR2 YNFKEQ, per germline. The V end lost 3 bases, the J end lost 5 bases, and 5 bases lay between the germline ends. The CDR3: CASSHQNNEQFF. CDR3 coding DNA: TGTGCCAGCAGCCACCAAAACAATGAGCAGTTCTTC.

This clonotype was seen repeatedly, ten times or more. The J gene is TRBJ2-5, the V gene TRBV24-1; TRBD1 is a possible D gene (7 bases). V dropped 8 bases and J dropped 11 bases, with 26 bases sitting between them. The CDR3 is made up of 15 amino acids. The germline V gene has CDR1 KGHDR and CDR2 SFDVKD. This CDR3 is CATKGLDRALREQYF. The CDR3 DNA follows: TGTGCCACCAAGGGCCTTGACAGGGCACTACGGGAGCAGTACTTC.

This clonotype occurred many times. The rearrangement links TRBV5-5 to TRBJ2-5; a possible D gene is TRBD1 (6 bases). Germline V gene lookup returns CDR1 SGHKS and CDR2 YYEKEE (reference sequence). The V end lost 3 bases, the J end lost 9 bases, and 18 bases lay between the germline ends. This CDR3 spans 14 amino acids. The CDR3 spells CASSSGQLGWAQYF. CDR3 in DNA: TGTGCCAGCAGCTCTGGACAGCTGGGCTGGGCCCAGTACTTC.

This clonotype has only one observation. The V and J genes are TRBV28 and TRBJ2-2, with D tentatively TRBD2 (5 bases). CDR1 and CDR2 (germline): MDHEN, SYDVKM. Deletions cut 6 bases from V and 5 bases from J, with 10 bases between. CDR3 size: 13 residues. Written as DNA, the CDR3 is TGTGCCAGCAGACGGGGATTAACCGGGGAGCTGTTTTTT. Translation: CASRRGLTGELFF.

A few counts support this clonotype. CDR3 nucleotide sequence: TGTGCCAGTAGTATTGGGGGGCCCGGGGAGCTGTTTTTT. This codes for CASSIGGPGELFF. The V and J genes are TRBV19 and TRBJ2-2; D may match TRBD1 or TRBD2 (6 bases each). The CDR3 is 13 amino acids. Germline V gene data show CDR1 as LNHDA and CDR2 as SQIVND (reference sequence). Trimming cost V 3 bases and J 6 bases, with 8 bases left between them.

This clonotype was observed a handful of times. The chain couples TRBV7-2 to TRBJ2-1, with TRBD1 identical over 9 bases. Near its end, the DNA agrees better with TRBJ2-7, so the J call may be wrong. Germline lookup yields CDR1 SGHTA and CDR2 FQGNSA. The CDR3 extends over 16 amino acids. The CDR3 nucleotides read TGTGCCAGCAGCTTAACCGGGACAGGGTCCCCCTACGAGCAGTACTTC. As protein: CASSLTGTGSPYEQYF.

Of note for this clonotype: This may be a read error: a much more frequent sequence differs by one nucleotide. This chain connects TRBV7-3 to TRBJ2-5; 9 bases agree with TRBD2. CDR3 size: 18 residues. CDR1 and CDR2 (germline): SGHTA, FQGTGA. V was pared by 1 base and J by 11 bases, with 20 bases of the junction left unmatched. This CDR3 is CASSLIPSGDQTYNEQYF. CDR3 coding DNA: TGTGCCAGCAGCTTAATCCCTAGCGGGGACCAAACCTACAATGAGCAGTACTTC. Supplemented by reference TRBV7-3 and TRBJ2-5, the full variable domain reads GAGVSQTPSNKVTEKGKYVELRCDPISGHTALYWYRQSLGQGPEFLIYFQGTGAADDSGLPNDRFFAVRPEGSVSTLKIQRTERGDSAVYLCASSLIPSGDQTYNEQYFGPGTRLLVL.